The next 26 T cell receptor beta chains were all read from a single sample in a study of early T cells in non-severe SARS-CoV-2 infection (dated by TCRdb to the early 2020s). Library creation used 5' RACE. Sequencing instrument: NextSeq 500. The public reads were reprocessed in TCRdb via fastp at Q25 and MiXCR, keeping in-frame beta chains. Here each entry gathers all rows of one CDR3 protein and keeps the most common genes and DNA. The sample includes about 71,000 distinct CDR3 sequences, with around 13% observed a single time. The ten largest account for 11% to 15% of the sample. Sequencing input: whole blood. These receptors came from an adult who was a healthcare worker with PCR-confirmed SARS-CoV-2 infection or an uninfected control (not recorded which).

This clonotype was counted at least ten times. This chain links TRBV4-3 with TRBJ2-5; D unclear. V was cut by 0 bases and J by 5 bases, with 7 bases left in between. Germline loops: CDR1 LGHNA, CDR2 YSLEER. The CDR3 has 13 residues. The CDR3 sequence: CASSQDRRETQYF. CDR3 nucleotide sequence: TGCGCCAGCAGCCAAGATAGGCGGGAGACCCAGTACTTC.

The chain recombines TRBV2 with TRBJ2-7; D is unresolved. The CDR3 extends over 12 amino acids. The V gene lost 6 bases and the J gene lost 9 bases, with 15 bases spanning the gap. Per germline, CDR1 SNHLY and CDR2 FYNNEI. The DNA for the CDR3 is TGTGCCAGCAGAGCTGATACAGATGGGCAGTACTTC. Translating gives CASRADTDGQYF.

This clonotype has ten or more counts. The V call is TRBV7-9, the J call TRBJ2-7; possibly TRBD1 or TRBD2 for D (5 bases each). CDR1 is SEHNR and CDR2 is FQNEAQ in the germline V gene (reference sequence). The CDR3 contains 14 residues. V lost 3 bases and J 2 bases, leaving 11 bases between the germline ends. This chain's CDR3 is CASSLDGATYEQYF. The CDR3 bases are TGTGCCAGCAGCTTGGACGGGGCTACCTACGAGCAGTACTTC. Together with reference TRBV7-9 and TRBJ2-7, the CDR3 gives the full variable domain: DTGVSQNPRHKITKRGQNVTFRCDPISEHNRLYWYRQTLGQGPEFLTYFQNEAQLEKSRLLSDRFSAERPKGSFSTLEIQRTEQGDSAMYLCASSLDGATYEQYFGPGTRLTVT.

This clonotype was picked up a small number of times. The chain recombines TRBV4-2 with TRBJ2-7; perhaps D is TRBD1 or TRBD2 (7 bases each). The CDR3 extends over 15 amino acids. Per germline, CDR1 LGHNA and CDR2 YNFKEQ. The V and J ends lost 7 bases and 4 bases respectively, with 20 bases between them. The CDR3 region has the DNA TGTGCCAGCACCCCCGGGGGAGGGGGCCTTTACGAGCAGTACTTC. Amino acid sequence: CASTPGGGGLYEQYF.

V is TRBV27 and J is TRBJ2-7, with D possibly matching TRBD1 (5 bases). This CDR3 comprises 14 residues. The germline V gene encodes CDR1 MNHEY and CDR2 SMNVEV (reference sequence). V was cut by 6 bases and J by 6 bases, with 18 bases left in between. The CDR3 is CASRPTSRGFEQYF. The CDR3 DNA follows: TGTGCCAGCAGACCGACAAGTAGGGGTTTCGAGCAGTACTTC.

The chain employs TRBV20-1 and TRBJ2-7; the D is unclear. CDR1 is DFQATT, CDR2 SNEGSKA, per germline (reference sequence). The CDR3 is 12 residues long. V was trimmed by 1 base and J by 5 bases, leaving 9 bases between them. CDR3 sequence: CSARAVTDEQYF. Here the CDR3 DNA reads TGCAGTGCTAGAGCCGTGACGGACGAGCAGTACTTC.

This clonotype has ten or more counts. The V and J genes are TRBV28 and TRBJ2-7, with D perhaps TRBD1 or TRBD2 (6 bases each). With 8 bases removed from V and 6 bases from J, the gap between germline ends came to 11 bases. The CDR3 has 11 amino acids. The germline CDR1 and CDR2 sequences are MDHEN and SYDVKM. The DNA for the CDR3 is TGTGCCAGCCAAAGGGGGGTCGAGCAGTACTTC. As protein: CASQRGVEQYF. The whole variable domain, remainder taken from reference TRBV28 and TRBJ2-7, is DVKVTQSSRYLVKRTGEKVFLECVQDMDHENMFWYRQDPGLGLRLIYFSYDVKMKEKGDIPEGYSVSREKKERFSLILESASTNQTSMYLCASQRGVEQYFGPGTRLTVT.

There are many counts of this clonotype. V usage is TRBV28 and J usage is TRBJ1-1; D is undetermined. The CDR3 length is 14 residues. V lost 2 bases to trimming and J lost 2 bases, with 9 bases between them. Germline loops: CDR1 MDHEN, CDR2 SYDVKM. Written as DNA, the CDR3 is TGTGCCAGCAGTTTAATTCCAGTTAACACTGAAGCTTTCTTT. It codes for CASSLIPVNTEAFF.

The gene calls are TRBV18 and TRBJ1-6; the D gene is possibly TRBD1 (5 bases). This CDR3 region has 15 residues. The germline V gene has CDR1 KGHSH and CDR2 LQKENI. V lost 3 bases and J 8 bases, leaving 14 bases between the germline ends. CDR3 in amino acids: CASSPGTPRDSPLHF. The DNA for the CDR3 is TGTGCCAGCTCACCCGGGACTCCTAGGGATTCACCCCTCCACTTT.

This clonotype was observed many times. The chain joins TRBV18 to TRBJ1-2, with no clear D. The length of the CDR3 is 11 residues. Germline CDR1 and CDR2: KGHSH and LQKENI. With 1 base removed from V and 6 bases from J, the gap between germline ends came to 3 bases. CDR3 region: CASSPHDGYTF. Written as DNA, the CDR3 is TGTGCCAGCTCACCACACGATGGCTACACCTTC.

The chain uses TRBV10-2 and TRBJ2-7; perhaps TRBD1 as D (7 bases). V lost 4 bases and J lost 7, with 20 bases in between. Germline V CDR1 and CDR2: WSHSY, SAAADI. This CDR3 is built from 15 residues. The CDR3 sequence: CASSGATGRGGEQYF. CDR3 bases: TGCGCCAGCAGTGGGGCGACAGGGAGAGGAGGGGAGCAGTACTTC.

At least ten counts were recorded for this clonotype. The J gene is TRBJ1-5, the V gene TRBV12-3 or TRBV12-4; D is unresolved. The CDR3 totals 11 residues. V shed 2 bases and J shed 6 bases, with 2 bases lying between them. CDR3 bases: TGTGCCAGCAGTTTAAGTCAGCCCCAGCATTTT. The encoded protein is CASSLSQPQHF.

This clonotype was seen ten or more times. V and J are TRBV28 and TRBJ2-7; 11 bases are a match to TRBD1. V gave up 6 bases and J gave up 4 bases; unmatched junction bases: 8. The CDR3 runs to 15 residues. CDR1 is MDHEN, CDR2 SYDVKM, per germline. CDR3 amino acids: CASRGGTGGAYEQYF. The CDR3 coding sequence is TGTGCCAGCAGGGGTGGGACAGGGGGTGCATACGAGCAGTACTTC.

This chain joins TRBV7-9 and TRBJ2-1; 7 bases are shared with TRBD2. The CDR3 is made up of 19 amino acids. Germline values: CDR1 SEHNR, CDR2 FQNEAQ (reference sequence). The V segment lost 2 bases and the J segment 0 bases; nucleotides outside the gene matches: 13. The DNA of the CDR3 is TGTGCCAGCAGCTTATATCAGGGTGGAAGGACTAGCTCCTACAATGAGCAGTTCTTC. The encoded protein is CASSLYQGGRTSSYNEQFF.

Written as DNA, the CDR3 is TGTGCCAGCAGCTTAGGGGGGGCGAATGATGAGCAGTTCTTC. It codes for CASSLGGANDEQFF. The V call is TRBV7-2, the J call TRBJ2-1; D possibly matches TRBD1 or TRBD2 (6 bases each). V was shortened by 1 base and J by 8 bases, with 12 bases between the two germline ends. The germline V gene encodes CDR1 SGHTA and CDR2 FQGNSA. The CDR3 has 14 residues.

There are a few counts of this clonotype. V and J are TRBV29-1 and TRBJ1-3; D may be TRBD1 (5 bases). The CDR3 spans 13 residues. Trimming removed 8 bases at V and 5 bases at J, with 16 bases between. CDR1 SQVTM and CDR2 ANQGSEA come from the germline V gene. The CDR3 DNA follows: TGCAGCAAAACCGGGACGGATAGAAACACCATATATTTT. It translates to CSKTGTDRNTIYF.

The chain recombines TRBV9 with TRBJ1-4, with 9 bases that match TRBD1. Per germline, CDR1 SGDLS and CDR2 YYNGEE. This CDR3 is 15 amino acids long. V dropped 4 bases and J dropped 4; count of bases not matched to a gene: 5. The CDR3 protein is CASSRGQGLNEKLFF. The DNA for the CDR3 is TGTGCCAGCAGCAGGGGACAGGGTCTTAATGAAAAACTGTTTTTT.

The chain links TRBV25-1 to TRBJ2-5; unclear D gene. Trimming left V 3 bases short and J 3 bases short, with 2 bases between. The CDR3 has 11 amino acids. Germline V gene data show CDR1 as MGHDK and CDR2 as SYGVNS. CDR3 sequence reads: CASSEEETQYF. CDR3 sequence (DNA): TGTGCCAGCAGTGAGGAAGAGACCCAGTACTTC.

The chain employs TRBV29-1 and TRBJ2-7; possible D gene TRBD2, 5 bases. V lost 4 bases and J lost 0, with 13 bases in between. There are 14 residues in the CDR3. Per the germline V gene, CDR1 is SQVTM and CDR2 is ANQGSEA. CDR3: CSVGAPGSSYEQYF. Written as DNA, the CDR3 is TGCAGCGTTGGGGCCCCGGGGAGCTCCTACGAGCAGTACTTC.

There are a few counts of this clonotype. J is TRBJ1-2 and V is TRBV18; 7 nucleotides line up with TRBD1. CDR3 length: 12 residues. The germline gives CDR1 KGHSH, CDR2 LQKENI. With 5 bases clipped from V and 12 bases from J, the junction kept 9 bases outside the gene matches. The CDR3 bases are TGTGCCAGCTCATCAACCCGCCAGGGGGACACCTTC. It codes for CASSSTRQGDTF.

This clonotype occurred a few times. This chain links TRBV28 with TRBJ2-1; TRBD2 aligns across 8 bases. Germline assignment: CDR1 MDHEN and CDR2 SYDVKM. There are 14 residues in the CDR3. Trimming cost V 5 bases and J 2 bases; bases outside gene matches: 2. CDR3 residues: CASSSGGAYNEQFF. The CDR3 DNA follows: TGTGCCAGCAGTAGCGGGGGTGCCTACAATGAGCAGTTCTTC.

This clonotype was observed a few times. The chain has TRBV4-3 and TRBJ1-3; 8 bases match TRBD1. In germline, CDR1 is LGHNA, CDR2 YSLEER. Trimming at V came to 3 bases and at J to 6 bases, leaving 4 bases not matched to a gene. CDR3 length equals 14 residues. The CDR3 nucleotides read TGCGCCAGCAGCCAGGGACAGGTCGCAAACACCATATATTTT. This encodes CASSQGQVANTIYF.

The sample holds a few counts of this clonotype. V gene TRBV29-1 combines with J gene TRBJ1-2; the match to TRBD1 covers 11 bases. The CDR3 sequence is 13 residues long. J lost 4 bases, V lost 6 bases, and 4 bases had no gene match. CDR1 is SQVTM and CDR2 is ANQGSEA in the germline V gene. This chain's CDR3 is CSVGQGASYGYTF. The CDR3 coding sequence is TGCAGCGTAGGACAGGGGGCCTCCTATGGCTACACCTTC.

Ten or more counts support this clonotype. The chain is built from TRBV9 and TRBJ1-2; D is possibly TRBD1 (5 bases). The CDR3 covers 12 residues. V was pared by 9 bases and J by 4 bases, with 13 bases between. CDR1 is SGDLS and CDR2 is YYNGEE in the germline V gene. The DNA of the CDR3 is TGTGCCAACCGGGACCGCGCCTATGGCTACACCTTC. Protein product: CANRDRAYGYTF. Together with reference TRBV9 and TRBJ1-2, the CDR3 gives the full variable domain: DSGVTQTPKHLITATGQRVTLRCSPRSGDLSVYWYQQSLDQGLQFLIQYYNGEERAKGNILERFSAQQFPDLHSELNLSSLELGDSALYFCANRDRAYGYTFGSGTRLTVV.

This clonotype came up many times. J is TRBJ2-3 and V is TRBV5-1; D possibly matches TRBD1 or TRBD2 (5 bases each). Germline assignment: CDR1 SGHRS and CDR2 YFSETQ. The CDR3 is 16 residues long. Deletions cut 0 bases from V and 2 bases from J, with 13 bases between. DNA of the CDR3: TGCGCCAGCAGCTTGGTGGGGGTAGGGGCCACAGATACGCAGTATTTT. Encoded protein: CASSLVGVGATDTQYF.

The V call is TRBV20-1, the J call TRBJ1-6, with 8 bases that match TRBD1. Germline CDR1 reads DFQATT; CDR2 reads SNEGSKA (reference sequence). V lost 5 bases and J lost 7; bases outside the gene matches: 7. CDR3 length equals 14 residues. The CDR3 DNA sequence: TGCAGTGCTCACCGGACAGGGCGGAATTCACCCCTCCACTTT. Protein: CSAHRTGRNSPLHF.